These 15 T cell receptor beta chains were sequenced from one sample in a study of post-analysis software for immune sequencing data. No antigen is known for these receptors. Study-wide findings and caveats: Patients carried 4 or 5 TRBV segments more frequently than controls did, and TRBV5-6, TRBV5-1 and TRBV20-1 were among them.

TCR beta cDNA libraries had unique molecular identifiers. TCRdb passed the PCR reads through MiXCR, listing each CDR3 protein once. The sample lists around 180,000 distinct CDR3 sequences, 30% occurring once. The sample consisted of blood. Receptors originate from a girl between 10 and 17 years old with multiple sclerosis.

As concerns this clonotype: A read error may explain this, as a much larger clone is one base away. CDR3 region: CASSCTQGFGETQYF. The CDR3 DNA follows: TGTGCCAGCAGTTGTACGCAGGGGTTTGGTGAGACCCAGTACTTC. This chain links TRBV6-6 with TRBJ2-7, with D possibly TRBD1 on 6 matching bases. The end of the DNA aligns better with TRBJ2-5, so the J call may be wrong. This CDR3 is built from 15 residues. Germline CDR1 reads MNHNY; CDR2 reads SVGAGI (reference sequence).

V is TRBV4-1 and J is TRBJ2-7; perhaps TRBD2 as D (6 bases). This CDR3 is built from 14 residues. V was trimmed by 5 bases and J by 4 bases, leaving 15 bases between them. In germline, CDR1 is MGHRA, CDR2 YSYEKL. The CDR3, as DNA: TGCGCCAGCAGCTTGGTAGGAGGGTGGTACGAGCAGTACTTC. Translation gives CASSLVGGWYEQYF.

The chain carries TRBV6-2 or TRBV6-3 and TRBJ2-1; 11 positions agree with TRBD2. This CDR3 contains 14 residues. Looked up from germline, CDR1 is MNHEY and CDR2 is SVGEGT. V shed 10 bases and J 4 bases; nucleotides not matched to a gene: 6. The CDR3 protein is CAIRGLAEYNEQFF. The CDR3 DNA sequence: TGTGCCATACGGGGACTAGCGGAGTACAATGAGCAGTTCTTC.

The CDR3: CASSLAGSSETQYF. The CDR3, as DNA: TGTGCCAGCAGTTTAGCGGGTTCTTCAGAGACCCAGTACTTC. The chain has TRBV28 and TRBJ2-5; possible D gene TRBD2, 5 bases. Germline assignment: CDR1 MDHEN and CDR2 SYDVKM. Trimming took 2 bases from V and 4 from J, leaving 11 bases between them. The CDR3 contains 14 residues.

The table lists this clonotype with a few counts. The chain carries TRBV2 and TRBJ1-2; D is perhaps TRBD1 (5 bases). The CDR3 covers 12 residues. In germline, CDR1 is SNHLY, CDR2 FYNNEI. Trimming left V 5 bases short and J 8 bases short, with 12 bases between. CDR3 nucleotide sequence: TGTGCCAGCAGTCTGGGGGGATCCGGCTACACCTTC. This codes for CASSLGGSGYTF.

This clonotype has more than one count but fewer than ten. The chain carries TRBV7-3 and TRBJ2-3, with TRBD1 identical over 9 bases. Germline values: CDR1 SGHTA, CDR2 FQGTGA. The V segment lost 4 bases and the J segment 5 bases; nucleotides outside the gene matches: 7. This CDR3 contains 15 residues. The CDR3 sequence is CASSSPGQGQDTQYF. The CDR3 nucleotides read TGTGCCAGCAGCTCACCGGGACAGGGACAAGATACGCAGTATTTT.

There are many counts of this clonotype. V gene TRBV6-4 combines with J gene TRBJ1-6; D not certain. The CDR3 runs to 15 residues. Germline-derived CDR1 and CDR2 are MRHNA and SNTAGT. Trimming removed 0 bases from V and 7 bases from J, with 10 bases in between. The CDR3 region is CASSDSYRGNSPLHF. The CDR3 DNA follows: TGTGCCAGCAGTGACTCGTATCGGGGAAATTCACCCCTCCACTTT.

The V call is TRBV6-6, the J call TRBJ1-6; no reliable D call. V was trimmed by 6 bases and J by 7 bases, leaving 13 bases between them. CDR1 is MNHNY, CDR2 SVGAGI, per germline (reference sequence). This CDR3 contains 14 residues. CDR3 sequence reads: CASRSAPANSPLHF. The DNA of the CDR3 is TGTGCCAGCAGGTCCGCTCCGGCCAATTCACCCCTCCACTTT.

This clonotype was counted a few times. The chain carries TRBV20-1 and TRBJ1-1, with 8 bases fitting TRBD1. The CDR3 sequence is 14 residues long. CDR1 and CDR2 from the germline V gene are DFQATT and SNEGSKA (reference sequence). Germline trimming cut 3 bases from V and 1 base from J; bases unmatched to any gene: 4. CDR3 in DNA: TGCAGTGCTAGGGCAGGGGGCTGGAACACTGAAGCTTTCTTT. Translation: CSARAGGWNTEAFF.

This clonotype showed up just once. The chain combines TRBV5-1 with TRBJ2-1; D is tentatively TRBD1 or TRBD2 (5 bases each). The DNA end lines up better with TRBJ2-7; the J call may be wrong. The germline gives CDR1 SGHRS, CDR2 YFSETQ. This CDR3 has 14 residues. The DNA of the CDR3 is TGCGCCAGCAGCTCGGGGTCAGGGTCCTACGAGCAGTACTTC. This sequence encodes CASSSGSGSYEQYF.

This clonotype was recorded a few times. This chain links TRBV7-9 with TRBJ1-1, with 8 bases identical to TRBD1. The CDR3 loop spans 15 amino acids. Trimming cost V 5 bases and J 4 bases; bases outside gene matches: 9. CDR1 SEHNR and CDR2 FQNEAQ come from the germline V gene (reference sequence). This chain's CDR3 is CASSPGQGLSTEAFF. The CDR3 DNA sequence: TGTGCCAGCAGCCCCGGACAGGGTTTGAGCACTGAAGCTTTCTTT. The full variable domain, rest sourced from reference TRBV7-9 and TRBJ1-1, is DTGVSQNPRHKITKRGQNVTFRCDPISEHNRLYWYRQTLGQGPEFLTYFQNEAQLEKSRLLSDRFSAERPKGSFSTLEIQRTEQGDSAMYLCASSPGQGLSTEAFFGQGTRLTVV.

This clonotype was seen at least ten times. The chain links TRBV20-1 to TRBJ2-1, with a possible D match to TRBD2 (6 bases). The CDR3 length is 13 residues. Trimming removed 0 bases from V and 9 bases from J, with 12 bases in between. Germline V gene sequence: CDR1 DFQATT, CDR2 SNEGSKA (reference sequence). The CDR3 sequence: CSARDPGSSEQFF. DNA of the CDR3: TGCAGTGCTAGAGATCCCGGGAGTAGTGAGCAGTTCTTC.

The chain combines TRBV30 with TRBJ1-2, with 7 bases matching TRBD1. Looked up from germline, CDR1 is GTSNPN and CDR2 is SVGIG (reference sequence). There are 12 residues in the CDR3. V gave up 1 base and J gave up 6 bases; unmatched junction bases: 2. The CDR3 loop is CAWSDGTDGYTF. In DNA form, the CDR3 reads TGTGCCTGGAGTGATGGGACAGATGGCTACACCTTC. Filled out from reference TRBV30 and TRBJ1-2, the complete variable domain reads SQTIHQWPATLVQPVGSPLSLECTVEGTSNPNLYWYRQAAGRGLQLLFYSVGIGQISSEVPQNLSASRPQDRQFILSSKKLLLSDSGFYLCAWSDGTDGYTFGSGTRLTVV.

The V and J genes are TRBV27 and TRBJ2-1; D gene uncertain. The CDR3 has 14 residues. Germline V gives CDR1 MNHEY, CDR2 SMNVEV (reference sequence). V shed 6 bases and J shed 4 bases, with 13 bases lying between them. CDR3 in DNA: TGTGCCAGCAGACCTAGGGTAGAGTACAATGAGCAGTTCTTC. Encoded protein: CASRPRVEYNEQFF.

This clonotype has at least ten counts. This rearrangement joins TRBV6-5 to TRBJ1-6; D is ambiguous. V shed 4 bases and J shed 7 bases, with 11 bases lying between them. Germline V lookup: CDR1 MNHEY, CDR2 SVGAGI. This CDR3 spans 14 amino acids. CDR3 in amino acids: CASSLTQGNSPLHF. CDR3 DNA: TGTGCCAGCAGTTTAACCCAAGGAAATTCACCCCTCCACTTT.